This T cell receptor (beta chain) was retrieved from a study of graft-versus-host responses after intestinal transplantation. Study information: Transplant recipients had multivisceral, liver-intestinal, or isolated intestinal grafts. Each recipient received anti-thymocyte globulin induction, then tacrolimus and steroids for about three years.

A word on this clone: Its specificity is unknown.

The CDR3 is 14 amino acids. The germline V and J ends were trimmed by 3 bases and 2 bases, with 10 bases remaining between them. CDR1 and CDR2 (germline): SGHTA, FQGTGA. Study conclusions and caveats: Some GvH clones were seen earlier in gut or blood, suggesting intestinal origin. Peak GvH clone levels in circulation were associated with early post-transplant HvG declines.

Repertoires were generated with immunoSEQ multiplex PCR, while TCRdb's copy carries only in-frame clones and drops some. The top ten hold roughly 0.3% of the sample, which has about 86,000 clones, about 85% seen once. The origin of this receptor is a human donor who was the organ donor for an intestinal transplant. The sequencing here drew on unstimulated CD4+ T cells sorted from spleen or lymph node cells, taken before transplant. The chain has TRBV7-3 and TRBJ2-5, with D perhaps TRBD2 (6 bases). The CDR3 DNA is TGTGCCAGCAGCTTGTCCGGGGGTCAAGAGACCCAGTACTTC. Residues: CASSLSGGQETQYF.